This T cell receptor (beta chain) was recovered during a study of cytomegalovirus exposure and HLA in healthy donors. Study-level results: Exclusion applied to some V segments, including TRBV6-2 and TRBV6-3, as they were indistinguishable. As a later analysis showed, several of the most significant clusters appeared to be linked to common viral pathogens.

The trim removed 2 bases at V and 6 bases at J, leaving 5 bases unmatched. Per the germline V gene, CDR1 is SGHTA and CDR2 is FQGTGA. The CDR3 length is 15 residues. PCR primers comprised 60 Vbeta and 13 Jbeta primers. Measured with immunoSEQ multiplex PCR; TCRdb has only the in-frame clones, and not every one. The sample carries some 74,000 clones, 60% to 85% recorded once. On this clone: Its antigen is unidentified.

Sequenced input: PBMCs. The chain is built from TRBV7-3 and TRBJ2-1; 9 positions match TRBD2. The origin of this receptor is a male donor in good health and CMV-seronegative. The CDR3 reads CASSLSREGGNEQFF. The CDR3 region has the DNA TGTGCCAGCAGCTTATCGCGGGAGGGCGGCAATGAGCAGTTCTTC.